The clone carrying this TCR beta chain was picked up many times. What it binds is unknown. The CDR3 is 14 residues long. CDR1 MDHEN and CDR2 SYDVKM come from the germline V gene. The ends lost 8 bases at V and 5 bases at J; junction bases unmatched: 6. This entry is derived from a study of spatial heterogeneity in lung cancer. Study-wide findings and caveats: Counts that tracked tumor mutation counts were those of expanded intratumoral alpha and beta TCRs.

Each CDR3 protein is one row after TCRdb ran MiXCR on the 5' RACE reads. The data contain 15,000 to 20,000 distinct CDR3 sequences, about 6.5% of them singletons. The time point was: sample taken at primary tumor resection. From tumor, nontumor lung or frozen PBMC, whole RNA was taken unsorted for sequencing. The specimen comprised lung tumor tissue, sampled at surgery. The chain combines TRBV28 with TRBJ2-2; 9 nucleotides align to TRBD2. The TCR originated in a female donor with early-stage non-small cell lung cancer. This chain's CDR3 is CASGRLAATGELFF. The CDR3 nucleotides are TGTGCCAGCGGTAGACTAGCGGCGACCGGGGAGCTGTTTTTT.